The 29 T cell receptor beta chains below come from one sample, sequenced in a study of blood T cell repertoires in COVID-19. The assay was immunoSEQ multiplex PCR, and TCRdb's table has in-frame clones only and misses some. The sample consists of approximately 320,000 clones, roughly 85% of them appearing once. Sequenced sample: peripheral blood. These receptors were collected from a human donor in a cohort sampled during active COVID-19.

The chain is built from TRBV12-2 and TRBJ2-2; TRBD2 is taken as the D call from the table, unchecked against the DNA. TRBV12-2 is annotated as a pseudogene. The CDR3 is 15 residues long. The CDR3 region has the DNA TGTGCAAGTCGCCCCAGAGGGTTGAACACCGGGGAGCTGTTTTTT. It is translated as CASRPRGLNTGELFF.

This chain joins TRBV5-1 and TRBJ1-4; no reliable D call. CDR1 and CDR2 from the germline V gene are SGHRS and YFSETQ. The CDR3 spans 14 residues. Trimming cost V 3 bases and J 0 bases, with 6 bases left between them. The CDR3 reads CASSYTATNEKLFF. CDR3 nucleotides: TGCGCCAGCAGCTATACAGCAACTAATGAAAAACTGTTTTTT.

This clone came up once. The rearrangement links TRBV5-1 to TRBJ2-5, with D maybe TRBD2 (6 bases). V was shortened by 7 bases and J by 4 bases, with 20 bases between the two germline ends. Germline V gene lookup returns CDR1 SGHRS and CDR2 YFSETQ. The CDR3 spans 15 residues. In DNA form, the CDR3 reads TGCGCCAGCGGGTCGTCGCGGGGATCGGGAGAGACCCAGTACTTC. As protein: CASGSSRGSGETQYF.

In DNA, the CDR3 is TGCAGCGTTGAAGGGATCCCAACTATGAACACTGAAGCTTTCTTT. Its translation is CSVEGIPTMNTEAFF. The chain carries TRBV29-1 and TRBJ1-1; D call uncertain. Trimming cost V 1 base and J 0 bases, with 12 bases left between them. Germline assignment: CDR1 SQVTM and CDR2 ANQGSEA. This CDR3 has 15 amino acids.

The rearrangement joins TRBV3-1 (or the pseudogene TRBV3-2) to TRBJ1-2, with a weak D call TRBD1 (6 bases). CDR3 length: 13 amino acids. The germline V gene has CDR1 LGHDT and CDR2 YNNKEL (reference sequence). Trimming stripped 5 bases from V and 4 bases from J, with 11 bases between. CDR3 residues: CASSGQRIYGYTF. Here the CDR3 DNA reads TGTGCCAGCAGCGGACAGCGCATCTATGGCTACACCTTC.

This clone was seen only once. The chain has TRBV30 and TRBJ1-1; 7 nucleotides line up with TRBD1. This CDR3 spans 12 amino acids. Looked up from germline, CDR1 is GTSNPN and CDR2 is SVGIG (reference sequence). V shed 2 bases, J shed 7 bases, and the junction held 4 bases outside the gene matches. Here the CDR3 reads CAWSRGLGEAFF. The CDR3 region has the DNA TGTGCCTGGAGTAGGGGGCTTGGTGAAGCTTTCTTT. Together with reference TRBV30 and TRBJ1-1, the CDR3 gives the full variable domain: SQTIHQWPATLVQPVGSPLSLECTVEGTSNPNLYWYRQAAGRGLQLLFYSVGIGQISSEVPQNLSASRPQDRQFILSSKKLLLSDSGFYLCAWSRGLGEAFFGQGTRLTVV.

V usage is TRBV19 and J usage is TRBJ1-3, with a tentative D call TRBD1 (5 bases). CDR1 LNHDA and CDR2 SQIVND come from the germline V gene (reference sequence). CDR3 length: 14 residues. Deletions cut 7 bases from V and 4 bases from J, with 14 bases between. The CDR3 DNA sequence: TGTGCCAGTACCTCTGGACACTACGGAAACACCATATATTTT. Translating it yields CASTSGHYGNTIYF.

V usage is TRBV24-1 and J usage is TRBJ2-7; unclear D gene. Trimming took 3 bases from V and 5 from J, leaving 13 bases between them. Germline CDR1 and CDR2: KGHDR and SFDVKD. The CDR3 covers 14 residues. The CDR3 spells CATSDNGEPDEQYF. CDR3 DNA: TGTGCCACCAGTGATAACGGAGAGCCCGACGAGCAGTACTTC.

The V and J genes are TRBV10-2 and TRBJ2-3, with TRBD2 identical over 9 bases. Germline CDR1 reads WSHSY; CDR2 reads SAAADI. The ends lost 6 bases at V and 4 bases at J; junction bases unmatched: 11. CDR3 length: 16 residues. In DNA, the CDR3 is TGCGCCAGCAGCCCTCTTTGGCGGGGGGGCCCAGATACGCAGTATTTT. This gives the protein CASSPLWRGGPDTQYF.

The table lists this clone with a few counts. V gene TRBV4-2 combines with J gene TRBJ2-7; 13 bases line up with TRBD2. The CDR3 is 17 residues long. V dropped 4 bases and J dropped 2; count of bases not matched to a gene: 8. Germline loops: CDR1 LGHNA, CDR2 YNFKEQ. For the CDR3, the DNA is TGTGCCAGCAGCCGAGGGACTAGCGGGGCCACAACCTACGAGCAGTACTTC. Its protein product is CASSRGTSGATTYEQYF.

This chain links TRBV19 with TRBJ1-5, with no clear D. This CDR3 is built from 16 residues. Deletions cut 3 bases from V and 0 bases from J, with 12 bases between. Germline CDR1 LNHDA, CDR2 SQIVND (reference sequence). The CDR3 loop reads CASSIWSGHSNQPQHF. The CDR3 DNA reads TGTGCCAGTAGTATTTGGAGCGGTCATAGCAATCAGCCCCAGCATTTT.

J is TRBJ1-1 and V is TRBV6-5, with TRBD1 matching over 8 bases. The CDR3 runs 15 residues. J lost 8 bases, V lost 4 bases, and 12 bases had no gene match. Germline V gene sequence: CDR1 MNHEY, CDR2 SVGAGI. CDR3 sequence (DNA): TGTGCCAGCAGTTCTCGTCCGAAACAGGGGGGAGAAGCTTTCTTT. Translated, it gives CASSSRPKQGGEAFF.

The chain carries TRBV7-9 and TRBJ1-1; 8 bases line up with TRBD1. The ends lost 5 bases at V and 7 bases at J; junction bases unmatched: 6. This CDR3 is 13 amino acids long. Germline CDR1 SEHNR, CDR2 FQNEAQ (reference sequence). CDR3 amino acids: CASSQPTGGEAFF. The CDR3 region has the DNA TGTGCCAGCAGCCAACCCACAGGGGGTGAAGCTTTCTTT.

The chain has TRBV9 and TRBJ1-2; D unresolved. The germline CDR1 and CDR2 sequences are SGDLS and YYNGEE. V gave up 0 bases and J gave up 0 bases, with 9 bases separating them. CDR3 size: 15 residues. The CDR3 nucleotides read TGTGCCAGCAGCGTAGAGGGAGCTTCTAACTATGGCTACACCTTC. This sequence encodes CASSVEGASNYGYTF.

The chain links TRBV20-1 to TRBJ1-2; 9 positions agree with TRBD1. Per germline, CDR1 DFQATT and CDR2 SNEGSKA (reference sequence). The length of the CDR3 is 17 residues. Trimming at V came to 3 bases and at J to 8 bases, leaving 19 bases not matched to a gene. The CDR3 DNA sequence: TGCAGTGCTAGTGCGGGGACAGGGACCGGCCTCCATGGCGGCTACACCTTC. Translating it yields CSASAGTGTGLHGGYTF.

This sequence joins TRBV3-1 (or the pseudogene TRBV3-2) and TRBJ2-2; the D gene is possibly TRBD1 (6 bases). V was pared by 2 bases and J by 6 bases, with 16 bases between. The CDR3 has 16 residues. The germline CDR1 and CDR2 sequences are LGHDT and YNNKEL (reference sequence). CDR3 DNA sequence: TGTGCCAGCAGCCAAACGACAGGCAGTTGGGCCGGGGAGCTGTTTTTT. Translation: CASSQTTGSWAGELFF.

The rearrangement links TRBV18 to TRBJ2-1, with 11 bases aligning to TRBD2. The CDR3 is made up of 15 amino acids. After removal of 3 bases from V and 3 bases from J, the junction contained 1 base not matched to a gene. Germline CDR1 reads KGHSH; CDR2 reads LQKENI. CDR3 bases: TGTGCCAGCTCACCCCTAGCGGGGGGCTACAATGAGCAGTTCTTC. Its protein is CASSPLAGGYNEQFF.

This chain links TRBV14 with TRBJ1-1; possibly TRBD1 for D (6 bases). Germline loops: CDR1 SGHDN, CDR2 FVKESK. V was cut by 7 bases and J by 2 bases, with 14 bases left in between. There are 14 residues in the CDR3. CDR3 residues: CASIPTGGNTEAFF. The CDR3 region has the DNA TGTGCCAGCATCCCGACAGGCGGAAACACTGAAGCTTTCTTT.

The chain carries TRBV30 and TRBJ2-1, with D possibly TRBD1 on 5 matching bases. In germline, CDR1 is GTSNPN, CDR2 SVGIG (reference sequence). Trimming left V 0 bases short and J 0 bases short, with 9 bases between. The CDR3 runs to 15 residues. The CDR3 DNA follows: TGTGCCTGGAGTGTCGAGACAGCCTCCTACAATGAGCAGTTCTTC. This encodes CAWSVETASYNEQFF.

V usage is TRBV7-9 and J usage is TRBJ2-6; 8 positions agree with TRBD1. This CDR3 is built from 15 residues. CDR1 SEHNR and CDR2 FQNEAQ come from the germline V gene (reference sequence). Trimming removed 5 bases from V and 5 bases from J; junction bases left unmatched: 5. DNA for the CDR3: TGTGCCAGCAGCCCGCAGGGGGCTAGGGCCAACGTCCTGACTTTC. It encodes CASSPQGARANVLTF.

Here the CDR3 reads CASSVTGGSNEKLFF. Here the CDR3 DNA reads TGTGCCAGTAGTGTTACAGGGGGCTCTAATGAAAAACTGTTTTTT. V gene TRBV19 combines with J gene TRBJ1-4, with 9 bases identical to TRBD1. This CDR3 contains 15 residues. CDR1 LNHDA and CDR2 SQIVND come from the germline V gene (reference sequence). Trimming cost V 5 bases and J 3 bases; bases outside gene matches: 4.

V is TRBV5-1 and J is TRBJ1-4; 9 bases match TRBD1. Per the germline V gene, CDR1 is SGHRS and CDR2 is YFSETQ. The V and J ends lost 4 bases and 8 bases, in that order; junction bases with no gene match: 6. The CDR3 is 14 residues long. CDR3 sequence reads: CASSDRDRDEKLFF. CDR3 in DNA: TGCGCCAGCAGCGACCGGGACAGGGACGAAAAACTGTTTTTT.

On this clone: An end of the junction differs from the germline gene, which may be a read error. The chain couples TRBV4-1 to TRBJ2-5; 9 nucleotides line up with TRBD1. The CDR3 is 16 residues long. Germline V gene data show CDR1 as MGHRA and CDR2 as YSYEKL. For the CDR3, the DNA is TGCGCCAGCAGCCAAGCAGGTGGACAGGGGAGAGAGGCCCAGTACTTC. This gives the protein CASSQAGGQGREAQYF.

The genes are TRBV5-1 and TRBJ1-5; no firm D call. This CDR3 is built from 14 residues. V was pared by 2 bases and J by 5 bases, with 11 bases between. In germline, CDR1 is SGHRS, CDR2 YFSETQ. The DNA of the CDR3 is TGCGCCAGCAGCTTAGGACTTACAGATCAGCCCCAGCATTTT. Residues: CASSLGLTDQPQHF.

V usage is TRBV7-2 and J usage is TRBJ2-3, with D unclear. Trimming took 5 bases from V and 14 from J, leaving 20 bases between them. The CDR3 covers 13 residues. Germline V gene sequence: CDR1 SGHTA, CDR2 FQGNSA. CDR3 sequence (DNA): TGTGCCAGCAGCCACGCATCAGGCCCCCCCCCGTATTTT. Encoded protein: CASSHASGPPPYF.

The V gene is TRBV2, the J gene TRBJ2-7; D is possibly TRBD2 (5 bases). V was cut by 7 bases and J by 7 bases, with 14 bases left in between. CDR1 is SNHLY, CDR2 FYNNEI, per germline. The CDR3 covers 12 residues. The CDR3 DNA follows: TGTGCCAGCACTAGCTCCCCCAGGGAGCAGTACTTC. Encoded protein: CASTSSPREQYF.

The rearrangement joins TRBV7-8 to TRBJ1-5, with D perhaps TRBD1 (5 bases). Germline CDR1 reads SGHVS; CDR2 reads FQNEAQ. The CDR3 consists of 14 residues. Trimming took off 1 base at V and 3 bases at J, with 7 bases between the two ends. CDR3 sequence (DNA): TGTGCCAGCAGCTTAGGCGGGGCCAATCAGCCCCAGCATTTT. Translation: CASSLGGANQPQHF. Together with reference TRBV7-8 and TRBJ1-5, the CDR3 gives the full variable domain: GAGVSQSPRYKVAKRGQDVALRCDPISGHVSLFWYQQALGQGPEFLTYFQNEAQLDKSGLPSDRFFAERPEGSVSTLKIQRTQQEDSAVYLCASSLGGANQPQHFGDGTRLSIL.

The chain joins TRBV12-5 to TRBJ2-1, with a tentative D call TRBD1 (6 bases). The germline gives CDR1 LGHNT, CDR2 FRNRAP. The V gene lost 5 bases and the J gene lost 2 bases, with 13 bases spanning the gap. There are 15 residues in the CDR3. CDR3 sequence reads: CASGDVQGPYNEQFF. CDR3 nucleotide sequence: TGTGCTAGTGGTGACGTTCAGGGGCCCTACAATGAGCAGTTCTTC.

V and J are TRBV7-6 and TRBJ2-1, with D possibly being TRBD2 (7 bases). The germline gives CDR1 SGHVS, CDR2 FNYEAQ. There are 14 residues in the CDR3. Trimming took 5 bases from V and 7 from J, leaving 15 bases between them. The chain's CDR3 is CASSRGGPRNEQFF. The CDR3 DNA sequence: TGTGCCAGCAGCCGCGGGGGCCCGAGGAATGAGCAGTTCTTC.